What follows describes a single T cell receptor (beta chain). Under the authors' procedure: Cell counts per sample came from amplifying reference gene primers. Profiled with immunoSEQ multiplex PCR; TCRdb holds only in-frame clones, not every one. The V and J calls and clone size are taken from that table; D and trimming were inferred from the DNA. This sample has 140,000 to 150,000 clones, with roughly nine tenths found just once. The sample belongs to a study of blood T cell repertoires in COVID-19. Study at large: Sites across the United States, Italy and Spain contributed samples from acute and convalescent COVID-19.

Germline-derived CDR1 and CDR2 are SGDLS and YYNGEE. The CDR3 runs to 14 residues. V dropped 0 bases and J dropped 4 bases, with 8 bases sitting between them. The V gene is TRBV9, the J gene TRBJ1-5; unclear D gene. The sequencing input was peripheral blood. The clonotype originates from a human donor in a cohort sampled during active COVID-19. In DNA, the CDR3 is TGTGCCAGCAGCGTAGATCCGGGGAATCAGCCCCAGCATTTT. It yields the protein CASSVDPGNQPQHF. Drawing the rest from reference TRBV9 and TRBJ1-5, the complete variable domain is DSGVTQTPKHLITATGQRVTLRCSPRSGDLSVYWYQQSLDQGLQFLIQYYNGEERAKGNILERFSAQQFPDLHSELNLSSLELGDSALYFCASSVDPGNQPQHFGDGTRLSIL.